This TCR beta chain was documented in a study of blood T cell repertoires in COVID-19. Study overall: Spain, Italy and the United States supplied samples that represented acute and convalescent COVID-19.

Per the authors' pipeline: Using reference gene primer amplification, nucleated cell counts were estimated. Data came from immunoSEQ multiplex PCR; TCRdb stores just in-frame clones and leaves some out. For V, J and clone size, that table is used; D and trimming come from the DNA. The top ten clones hold approximately 4% of a sample with some 330,000 clones, roughly 90% of them seen once. V lost 8 bases and J 4 bases, leaving 12 bases between the germline ends. Germline V gives CDR1 SGHTA, CDR2 FQGNSA. This CDR3 contains 13 residues. The clonotype originates from a woman aged 45-65 years with active or convalescent COVID-19. The chain links TRBV7-2 to TRBJ2-1, with D perhaps matching TRBD1 (5 bases). Sequences were obtained from peripheral blood. CDR3 sequence: CASLRVGYNEQFF. The CDR3 DNA reads as TGTGCCAGCCTCAGGGTAGGTTACAATGAGCAGTTCTTC.